This TCR beta chain was documented in a study of blood T cell repertoires in COVID-19. Study at large: There were acute and convalescent COVID-19 samples, and they came from the United States, Italy and Spain. T cells, B-cell-depleted T cells, or PBMCs supplied cDNA or gDNA.

Here immunoSEQ multiplex PCR was the method, and the copy in TCRdb shows in-frame clones only, minus some. The table records more than 250,000 clones, over 65% of them present only once. The clonotype originates from a man aged 55 to 70 who had recovered from COVID-19. Input material: peripheral blood.

This chain's CDR3 is CSASPGRYGGDEQYF. In DNA, the CDR3 is TGCAGTGCTAGTCCAGGGAGGTACGGCGGCGACGAGCAGTACTTC. V gene TRBV20-1 combines with J gene TRBJ2-7; D perhaps matches TRBD2 (6 bases). CDR1 DFQATT and CDR2 SNEGSKA come from the germline V gene (reference sequence). The CDR3 runs 15 residues. Between the trimmed V and J ends, which lost 3 bases and 5 bases, there was a span of 20 bases.